This T cell receptor beta chain is drawn from a study of CD8 T cells in ankylosing spondylitis. Points from the study as a whole: A TCR beta motif made of about eight highly homologous variants seemed typical of ankylosing spondylitis blood. Reactive arthritis synovial fluid and blood previously showed some of these motif variants.

Library preparation for TCR beta used quantitative 5'-RACE with molecular barcodes. TCRdb re-called the 5' RACE reads with MiXCR, one entry per CDR3 protein. The profile covers about 400,000 distinct CDR3 sequences, with around 22% appearing a single time and 15% to 20% taken by the ten largest. On this clonotype: Its specificity is not known.

Sequencing was carried out using blood, either unsorted or a sorted T cell fraction (not recorded which). The clonotype was recovered from a male donor with ankylosing spondylitis.

The CDR3 nucleotides are TGTGCCAGCAGTTCCCGGACTAGCGGGAGGCCCTACAATGAGCAGTTCTTC. Residues: CASSSRTSGRPYNEQFF. V is TRBV28 and J is TRBJ2-1, with TRBD2 matching 14 bases. Unmatched junction bases numbered 4, after V lost 4 bases and J lost 2 bases. The CDR3 has 17 residues. From germline, CDR1 is MDHEN and CDR2 SYDVKM.